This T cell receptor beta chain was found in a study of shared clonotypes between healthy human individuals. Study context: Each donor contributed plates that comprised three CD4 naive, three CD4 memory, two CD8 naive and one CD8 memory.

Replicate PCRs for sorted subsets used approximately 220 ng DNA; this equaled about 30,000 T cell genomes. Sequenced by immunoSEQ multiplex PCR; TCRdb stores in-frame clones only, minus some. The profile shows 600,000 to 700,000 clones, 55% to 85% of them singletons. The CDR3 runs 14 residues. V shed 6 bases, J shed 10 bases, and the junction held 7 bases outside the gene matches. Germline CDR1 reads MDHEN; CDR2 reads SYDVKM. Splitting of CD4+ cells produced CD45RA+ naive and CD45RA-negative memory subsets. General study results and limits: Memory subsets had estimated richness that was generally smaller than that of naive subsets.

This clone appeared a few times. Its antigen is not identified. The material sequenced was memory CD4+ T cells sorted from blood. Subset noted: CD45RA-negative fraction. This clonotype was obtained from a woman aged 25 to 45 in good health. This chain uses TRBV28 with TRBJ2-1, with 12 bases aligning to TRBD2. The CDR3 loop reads CASSLSSGRGEQFF. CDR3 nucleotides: TGTGCCAGCAGCCTTTCTAGCGGGAGGGGGGAGCAGTTCTTC.